Listed below are T cell receptor beta chains from one sample, sequenced in a study of identical twins. TCRdb re-analysed the 5' RACE reads in MiXCR, keeping a single row per CDR3 protein. The data hold 200,000 to 250,000 distinct CDR3 sequences, with 6.5% observed a single time. These records were also assigned to another study, of T cells expressing NK-cell markers.

Material: CD8+ T cells sorted from blood. The receptors shown here come from a woman under 30 in good health. Both conserved end residues are part of each CDR3. The listing skips clone size in some rows; elsewhere it reads once, few, many or a size class.

clone size	V gene	J gene	CDR3 protein
few	TRBV9	TRBJ1-1	CASTQEGVGTEAFF
.	TRBV5-1	TRBJ2-7	CASSLDSPGQRKEQYF
.	TRBV16	TRBJ1-1	CASSQSGGGRNTEAFF
few	TRBV12-3/TRBV12-4	TRBJ2-2	CASSFPLPQAREANTGELFF
few	TRBV5-6	TRBJ2-6	CASSPFLAEANVLTF
.	TRBV5-1	TRBJ2-3	CASSPLAIREDTQYF
many	TRBV9	TRBJ2-1	CASTLTGLLNEQFF
few	TRBV7-9	TRBJ1-1	CASSPREGGTEAFF
few	TRBV5-5	TRBJ2-7	CASSPTRTGTFDEQYF
few	TRBV21-1	TRBJ1-1	CASQQAQGCLNTEAFF
many	TRBV11-2	TRBJ1-3	CASSLDWGGNTIYF
.	TRBV20-1	TRBJ1-1	CSARTTWGSHTEAFF
few	TRBV9	TRBJ2-7	CASSETGSLSYEQYF
many	TRBV12-3/TRBV12-4	TRBJ2-1	CASGSEQFF
few	TRBV6-2/TRBV6-3	TRBJ2-2	CASSYYGTNTGELFF
many	TRBV2	TRBJ2-3	CASSRDRGLSTDTQYF
many	TRBV12-3/TRBV12-4	TRBJ2-1	CASSPLLNEQFF
many	TRBV12-3/TRBV12-4	TRBJ1-5	CASSSGGVQPQHF
many	TRBV12-3/TRBV12-4	TRBJ2-2	CASSLRTGGISGELFF
.	TRBV12-3/TRBV12-4	TRBJ2-7	CASSLNLWYEQYF
many	TRBV5-6	TRBJ1-2	CASSLADSYGYTF
.	TRBV7-9	TRBJ2-7	CASSGRGAEQYF
few	TRBV3-1	TRBJ2-5	CASSGTSGGETQYF
few	TRBV13	TRBJ2-5	CASSLGRSRPMVGETQYF
many	TRBV5-1	TRBJ2-5	CASSLVIGWKETQYF
few	TRBV27	TRBJ2-1	CASTSLTYNEQFF
few	TRBV11-2	TRBJ2-7	CASSGPQLPYEQYF
.	TRBV20-1	TRBJ2-6	CSAWDSYSGANVLTF
.	TRBV5-5	TRBJ2-7	CASRDQGQTYEQYF
many	TRBV5-6	TRBJ1-1	CASSLAAEAFF
few	TRBV6-4	TRBJ2-7	CASSGLAGAEQYF
.	TRBV6-6	TRBJ1-1	CASTGAAEAFF
.	TRBV29-1	TRBJ1-1	CSVAPQNTEAFF
.	TRBV20-1	TRBJ2-7	CSAPVGAPGRYEQYF
many	TRBV6-5	TRBJ2-3	CASSYSGDWETDTQYF
many	TRBV12-3/TRBV12-4	TRBJ1-1	CASSPNRVGTEAFF
.	TRBV12-3/TRBV12-4	TRBJ1-2	CASSLGGIYGYTF
many	TRBV27	TRBJ1-5	CASSLQAYQPQHF
many	TRBV5-1	TRBJ2-7	CASSLETGGHEQYF
.	TRBV12-3/TRBV12-4	TRBJ1-1	CASRSTLGAFF
few	TRBV6-5	TRBJ2-7	CASSYSKPGRESYEQYF
few	TRBV15	TRBJ1-1	CATSVGQGNTEAFF
.	TRBV5-5	TRBJ2-2	CASGSGTERPGELFF
few	TRBV27	TRBJ2-5	CASSPRGLTQYF
many	TRBV12-3/TRBV12-4	TRBJ2-3	CASSLNPQILGDTQYF
many	TRBV29-1	TRBJ2-2	CSVVLGGYTGELFF
many	TRBV12-3/TRBV12-4	TRBJ1-2	CASSLPTGFGYTF
many	TRBV6-1	TRBJ2-7	CASSPYTGGWYEQYF
few	TRBV27	TRBJ2-1	CASSLSRPGLAGAYNEQFF
.	TRBV18	TRBJ2-2	CASSQLAVNTGELFF
.	TRBV27	TRBJ1-1	CATWDGREAFF
few	TRBV18	TRBJ2-3	CASSPSLAGVTDTQYF
few	TRBV4-2	TRBJ2-1	CASSPGDSYEQFF
.	TRBV5-5	TRBJ1-4	CASIQRIGTANEKLFF
.	TRBV20-1	TRBJ2-3	CSADWPLEDTQYF
few	TRBV3-1	TRBJ1-1	CASSQAQDGGTEAFF
many	TRBV5-6	TRBJ2-1	CASSLGTAPNEQFF
.	TRBV28	TRBJ2-3	CASSTGTSGETDTQYF
many	TRBV28	TRBJ2-7	CASGPGSTYEQYF